What follows is one TCR beta chain and its context. Its antigen is unidentified. Produced via immunoSEQ multiplex PCR; TCRdb's table is partial and in-frame only. The profile shows under 150,000 clones, around 90% of them singletons. Between the trimmed V and J ends, which lost 2 bases and 2 bases, there was a span of 10 bases. CDR3 length equals 14 residues. CDR1 is SGDLS, CDR2 YYNGEE, per germline. This sample stems from a study of T cells in localized non-small cell lung cancer. Overall study findings and caveats: Within adjacent lung there appeared a median about 54 of the top 100 tumor clones. Uninvolved adjacent lung showed peak T cell clonality, exceeding tumor. Only one tumor region was sequenced, so heterogeneity remains possible.

This specimen was peripheral blood, taken before any cancer treatment. The chain combines TRBV9 with TRBJ1-2; D remains unclear. This clonotype was sampled from a female donor aged 60 or older with stage I lung adenocarcinoma. The CDR3 region is CASSVSSINYGYTF. Written as DNA, the CDR3 is TGTGCCAGCAGCGTTTCAAGCATAAACTATGGCTACACCTTC. The whole variable domain, remainder taken from reference TRBV9 and TRBJ1-2, is DSGVTQTPKHLITATGQRVTLRCSPRSGDLSVYWYQQSLDQGLQFLIQYYNGEERAKGNILERFSAQQFPDLHSELNLSSLELGDSALYFCASSVSSINYGYTFGSGTRLTVV.